The text below deals with one TCR beta chain. Its antigen is currently unknown. These data come from a study of T cells in localized non-small cell lung cancer. Regarding the study as a whole: Of the tissues analyzed, uninvolved adjacent lung showed maximal T cell clonality, greater than tumor. An association was observed between higher blood T cell density and longer overall survival. Owing to sequencing of a solitary tumor region, heterogeneity cannot be discounted. Within adjacent lung there appeared a median around 55 of the top 100 tumor clones.

The protocol was immunoSEQ multiplex PCR, while the TCRdb copy is restricted to in-frame clones and leaves out a portion. Here the sample spans about 4,100 clones, 38% being singletons. The material was lung tumor tissue, obtained before any cancer treatment. The source of this sequence is a woman aged 35-70 years with stage I lung adenocarcinoma.

CDR3 region: CASSPGLGSYEQYF. In DNA form, the CDR3 reads TGTGCCAGTAGTCCGGGACTAGGGTCCTACGAGCAGTACTTC. The chain employs TRBV19 and TRBJ2-7; 8 positions match TRBD2. Germline assignment: CDR1 LNHDA and CDR2 SQIVND (reference sequence). This CDR3 region has 14 residues. V lost 5 bases to trimming and J lost 1 base; unmatched junction nucleotides: 4.